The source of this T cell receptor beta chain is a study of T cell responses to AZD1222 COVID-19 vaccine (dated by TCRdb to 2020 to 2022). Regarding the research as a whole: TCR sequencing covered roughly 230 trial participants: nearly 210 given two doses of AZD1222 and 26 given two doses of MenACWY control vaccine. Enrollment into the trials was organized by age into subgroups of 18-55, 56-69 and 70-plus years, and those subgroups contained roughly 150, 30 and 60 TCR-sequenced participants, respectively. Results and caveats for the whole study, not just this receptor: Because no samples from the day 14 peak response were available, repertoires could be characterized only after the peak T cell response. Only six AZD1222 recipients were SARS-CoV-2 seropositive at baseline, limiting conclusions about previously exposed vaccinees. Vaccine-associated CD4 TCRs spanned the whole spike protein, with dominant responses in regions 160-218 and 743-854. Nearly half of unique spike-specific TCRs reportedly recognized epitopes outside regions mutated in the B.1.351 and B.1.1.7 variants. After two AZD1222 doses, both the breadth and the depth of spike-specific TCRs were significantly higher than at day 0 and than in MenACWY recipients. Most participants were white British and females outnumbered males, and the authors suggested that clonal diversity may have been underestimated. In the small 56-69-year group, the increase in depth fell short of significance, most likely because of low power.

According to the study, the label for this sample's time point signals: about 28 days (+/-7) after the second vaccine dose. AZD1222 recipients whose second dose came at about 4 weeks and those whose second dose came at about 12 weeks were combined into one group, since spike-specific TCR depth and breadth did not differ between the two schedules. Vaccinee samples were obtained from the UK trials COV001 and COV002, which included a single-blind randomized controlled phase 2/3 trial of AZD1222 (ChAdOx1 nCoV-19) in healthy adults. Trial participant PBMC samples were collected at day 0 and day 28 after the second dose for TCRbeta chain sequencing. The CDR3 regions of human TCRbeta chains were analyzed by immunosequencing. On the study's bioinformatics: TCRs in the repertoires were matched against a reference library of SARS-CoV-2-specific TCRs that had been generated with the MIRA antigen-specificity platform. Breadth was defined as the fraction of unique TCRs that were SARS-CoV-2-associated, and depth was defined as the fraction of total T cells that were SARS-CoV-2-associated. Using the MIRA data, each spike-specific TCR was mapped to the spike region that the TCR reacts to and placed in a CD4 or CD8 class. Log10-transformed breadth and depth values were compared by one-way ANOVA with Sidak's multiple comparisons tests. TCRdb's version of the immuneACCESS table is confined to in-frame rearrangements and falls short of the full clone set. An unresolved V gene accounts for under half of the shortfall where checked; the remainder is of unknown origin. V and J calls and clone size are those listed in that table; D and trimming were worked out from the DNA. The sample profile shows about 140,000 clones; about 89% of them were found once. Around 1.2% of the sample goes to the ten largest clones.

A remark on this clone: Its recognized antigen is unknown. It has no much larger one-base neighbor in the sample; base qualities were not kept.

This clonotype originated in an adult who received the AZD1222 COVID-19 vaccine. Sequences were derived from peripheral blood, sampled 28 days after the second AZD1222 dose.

The CDR3 corresponds to CARPSRTHTEAFF. The nucleotide sequence is given as TGCGCCAGACCCTCCCGGACTCACACTGAAGCTTTCTTT. The chain is made from TRBV5-1 and TRBJ1-1; confidence is insufficient to name the D gene. The germline V gene supplies CDR1 SGHRS and CDR2 YFSETQ. The CDR3 measures 13 amino acids from cysteine to phenylalanine. Just the 39-base CDR3 DNA is kept, in frame starting at base 1. V is cut by 8 bases and J by 3 bases, and the space between the germline ends is 14 bases.